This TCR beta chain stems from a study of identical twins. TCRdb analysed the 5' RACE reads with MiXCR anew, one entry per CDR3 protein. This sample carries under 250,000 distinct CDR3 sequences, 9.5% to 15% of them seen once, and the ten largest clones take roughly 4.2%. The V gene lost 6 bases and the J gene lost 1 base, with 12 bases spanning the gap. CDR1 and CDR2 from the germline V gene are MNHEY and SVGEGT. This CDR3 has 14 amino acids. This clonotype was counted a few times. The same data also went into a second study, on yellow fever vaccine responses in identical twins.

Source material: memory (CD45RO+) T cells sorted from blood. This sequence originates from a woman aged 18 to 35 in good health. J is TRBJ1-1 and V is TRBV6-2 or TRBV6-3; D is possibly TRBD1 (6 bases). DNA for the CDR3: TGTGCCAGCAGGAACGCAGGGGCGAACACTGAAGCTTTCTTT. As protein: CASRNAGANTEAFF.